A single sample is the source of the 22 T cell receptor beta chains below, sequenced in a study of T cell responses to AZD1222 COVID-19 vaccine. Assay used: immunoSEQ multiplex PCR; TCRdb lists only in-frame clones, some missing. The sample carries 84,000 or so clones, around nine tenths recorded once. The sample was peripheral blood, taken on day 0 of MenACWY control vaccination. All receptors derive from an adult in good health.

The gene calls are TRBV2 and TRBJ1-6; D remains unclear. This CDR3 is 13 amino acids long. V was shortened by 2 bases and J by 10 bases, with 9 bases between the two germline ends. Germline V gene sequence: CDR1 SNHLY, CDR2 FYNNEI. The CDR3 spells CASSESRGSPLHF. The CDR3 coding sequence is TGTGCCAGCAGTGAATCAAGAGGATCACCCCTCCACTTT.

The chain carries TRBV5-1 and TRBJ2-3; unclear D gene. The germline V and J ends were trimmed by 0 bases and 2 bases, with 10 bases remaining between them. The CDR3 extends over 15 amino acids. The germline gives CDR1 SGHRS, CDR2 YFSETQ. The CDR3 protein is CASSLAWQVTDTQYF. The CDR3 coding sequence is TGCGCCAGCAGCTTGGCTTGGCAGGTCACAGATACGCAGTATTTT.

This CDR3 reads CASSLGGVRGTGELFF. The CDR3 DNA reads TGTGCCAGCAGCTTGGGAGGGGTAAGGGGCACCGGGGAGCTGTTTTTT. The gene calls are TRBV5-4 and TRBJ2-2; either TRBD1 or TRBD2 may supply D (5 bases each). Trimming took off 0 bases at V and 4 bases at J, with 13 bases between the two ends. CDR1 is SGHNT, CDR2 YYREEE, per germline (reference sequence). The CDR3 extends over 16 amino acids.

V usage is TRBV6-5 and J usage is TRBJ1-5; D might be TRBD1 (5 bases). V was shortened by 8 bases and J by 6 bases, with 11 bases between the two germline ends. The CDR3 is 12 residues long. CDR1 is MNHEY, CDR2 SVGAGI, per germline. The DNA of the CDR3 is TGTGCCAGCGGCGGGGGGGTTCAGCCCCAGCATTTT. It yields the protein CASGGGVQPQHF.

The V gene is TRBV28, the J gene TRBJ1-1, with D possibly being TRBD1 (5 bases). The V end lost 6 bases, the J end lost 11 bases, and 10 bases lay between the germline ends. Per the germline V gene, CDR1 is MDHEN and CDR2 is SYDVKM. The CDR3 totals 10 residues. Here the CDR3 reads CASSRERAFF. The CDR3 DNA reads as TGTGCCAGCAGCAGGGAGCGGGCTTTCTTT.

The CDR3 DNA is TGTGCCAGCAGCTTATCAGTGGCCCGAGGAACTGAAGCTTTCTTT. Translation gives CASSLSVARGTEAFF. The rearrangement joins TRBV7-9 to TRBJ1-1, with no clear D. The V and J ends lost 2 bases and 5 bases respectively, with 15 bases between them. The germline V gene has CDR1 SEHNR and CDR2 FQNEAQ (reference sequence). This CDR3 spans 15 amino acids.

The V gene is TRBV28, the J gene TRBJ1-2, with D possibly being TRBD1 (6 bases). This CDR3 region has 15 residues. CDR1 and CDR2 (germline): MDHEN, SYDVKM. V was shortened by 2 bases and J by 2 bases, with 12 bases between the two germline ends. The CDR3 protein is CASSLPFGQNYGYTF. The CDR3 DNA reads as TGTGCCAGCAGTTTACCCTTTGGACAGAACTATGGCTACACCTTC.

There are a few counts of this clone. This chain uses TRBV5-1 with TRBJ1-1; TRBD1 matches 11 bases. In germline, CDR1 is SGHRS, CDR2 YFSETQ. There are 14 residues in the CDR3. V shed 5 bases, J shed 4 bases, and the junction held 4 bases outside the gene matches. The CDR3 protein is CASSSGTGGTEAFF. CDR3 in DNA: TGCGCCAGCAGTTCCGGGACAGGGGGCACTGAAGCTTTCTTT.

This clone was counted between two and nine times. The chain has TRBV6-4 and TRBJ2-1; 12 nucleotides align to TRBD2. The germline V gene encodes CDR1 MRHNA and CDR2 SNTAGT. Unmatched junction bases numbered 6, after V lost 3 bases and J lost 12 bases. The CDR3 totals 14 residues. CDR3 DNA sequence: TGTGCCAGCAGTGAGTCGACTAGCGGGAGTGGGCAGTTCTTC. It is translated as CASSESTSGSGQFF.

The chain combines TRBV16 with TRBJ1-4; no definite D call. The CDR3 totals 14 residues. Germline loops: CDR1 KGHSY, CDR2 FQNENV. V was trimmed by 5 bases and J by 0 bases, leaving 7 bases between them. The CDR3 reads CASSLQATNEKLFF. CDR3 coding DNA: TGTGCCAGCAGCTTACAAGCAACTAATGAAAAACTGTTTTTT.

The chain is built from TRBV28 and TRBJ2-5, with D perhaps matching TRBD1 or TRBD2 (5 bases each). Per the germline V gene, CDR1 is MDHEN and CDR2 is SYDVKM. The CDR3 length is 15 residues. The germline V and J ends were trimmed by 5 bases and 2 bases, with 15 bases remaining between them. The CDR3 DNA reads TGTGCCAGCAGTCCATTTGGGACGCAGCAAGAGACCCAGTACTTC. Translation: CASSPFGTQQETQYF. The full variable domain, with the rest looked up from reference TRBV28 and TRBJ2-5, is DVKVTQSSRYLVKRTGEKVFLECVQDMDHENMFWYRQDPGLGLRLIYFSYDVKMKEKGDIPEGYSVSREKKERFSLILESASTNQTSMYLCASSPFGTQQETQYFGPGTRLLVL.

The chain couples TRBV10-3 to TRBJ2-2; unclear D gene. The V gene's germline CDR1 is ENHRY and CDR2 SYGVKD. The CDR3 consists of 12 residues. V lost 6 bases to trimming and J lost 1 base, with 3 bases between them. The CDR3 bases are TGTGCCATCAGGGGGAACACCGGGGAGCTGTTTTTT. Amino acids: CAIRGNTGELFF.

The chain combines TRBV28 with TRBJ1-2; possibly TRBD1 for D (5 bases). Germline assignment: CDR1 MDHEN and CDR2 SYDVKM. Deletions cut 4 bases from V and 3 bases from J, with 9 bases between. This CDR3 is 13 amino acids long. In DNA, the CDR3 is TGTGCCAGCAGTTATGGGGGTGACTATGGCTACACCTTC. It encodes CASSYGGDYGYTF.

This chain joins TRBV28 and TRBJ1-5; TRBD1 agrees at 7 bases. CDR1 and CDR2 from the germline V gene are MDHEN and SYDVKM. Trimming cost V 7 bases and J 7 bases; bases outside gene matches: 19. The CDR3 covers 17 residues. The CDR3 coding sequence is TGTGCCAGCATGGGGCGAGGACAGGCGACCCAACGGCAGCCCCAGCATTTT. Residues: CASMGRGQATQRQPQHF.

CDR3 nucleotides: TGTGCCAGCTCCGAGGGACAGGTGAAAGAGACCCAGTACTTC. This gives the protein CASSEGQVKETQYF. The J gene is TRBJ2-5, the V gene TRBV18; 8 positions agree with TRBD1. The CDR3 loop spans 14 amino acids. Looked up from germline, CDR1 is KGHSH and CDR2 is LQKENI. After removal of 6 bases from V and 3 bases from J, the junction contained 6 bases not matched to a gene.

This clone came up a few times. The chain has TRBV7-8 and TRBJ2-3; 10 bases match TRBD2. CDR1 and CDR2 from the germline V gene are SGHVS and FQNEAQ. Trimming cost V 3 bases and J 3 bases; bases outside gene matches: 9. The CDR3 sequence is 17 residues long. CDR3 region: CASSLGLANPQTDTQYF. CDR3 in DNA: TGTGCCAGCAGCTTGGGACTAGCGAACCCTCAGACAGATACGCAGTATTTT. Filled out from reference TRBV7-8 and TRBJ2-3, the complete variable domain reads GAGVSQSPRYKVAKRGQDVALRCDPISGHVSLFWYQQALGQGPEFLTYFQNEAQLDKSGLPSDRFFAERPEGSVSTLKIQRTQQEDSAVYLCASSLGLANPQTDTQYFGPGTRLTVL.

This clone was counted a single time. The chain links TRBV6-5 to TRBJ2-7, with TRBD1 matching 11 bases. The CDR3 loop spans 13 amino acids. V shed 6 bases and J 4 bases; nucleotides not matched to a gene: 2. CDR1 and CDR2 (germline): MNHEY, SVGAGI. Written as DNA, the CDR3 is TGTGCCAGCAGGGGGACAGGGGGATACGAGCAGTACTTC. This translates into CASRGTGGYEQYF.

The genes are TRBV19 and TRBJ2-7; 7 bases match TRBD2. Unmatched junction bases numbered 5, after V lost 0 bases and J lost 0 bases. CDR3 size: 16 residues. CDR1 is LNHDA, CDR2 SQIVND, per germline (reference sequence). The CDR3 DNA is TGTGCCAGTAGTATAGATCCCGGGACTACCTCCTACGAGCAGTACTTC. Its protein product is CASSIDPGTTSYEQYF.

This clone is a singleton in its sample. This chain joins TRBV28 and TRBJ1-4; the D is unclear. This CDR3 region has 14 residues. Trimming removed 5 bases at V and 4 bases at J, with 11 bases between. Germline V gives CDR1 MDHEN, CDR2 SYDVKM. CDR3 region: CASSVGLYNEKLFF. Here the CDR3 DNA reads TGTGCCAGCAGTGTCGGGCTCTATAATGAAAAACTGTTTTTT.

This chain connects TRBV5-4 to TRBJ1-4; 7 bases are a match to TRBD1. The germline CDR1 and CDR2 sequences are SGHNT and YYREEE (reference sequence). J lost 8 bases, V lost 4 bases, and 11 bases had no gene match. The CDR3 has 15 residues. In DNA form, the CDR3 reads TGTGCCAGCAGCCCGGGGGGACAGCAGGCCGAAAAACTGTTTTTT. Its protein product is CASSPGGQQAEKLFF.

This clone was recorded once. The chain recombines TRBV5-1 with TRBJ1-1, with D maybe TRBD1 (5 bases). V gave up 6 bases and J gave up 1 base, with 16 bases separating them. This CDR3 has 15 residues. Germline V gene data show CDR1 as SGHRS and CDR2 as YFSETQ. The CDR3 loop reads CASTLNWGGNTEAFF. CDR3 coding DNA: TGCGCCAGCACCCTCAATTGGGGGGGGAACACTGAAGCTTTCTTT.

The chain recombines TRBV18 with TRBJ1-2; a weak D match, TRBD1 (5 bases). The CDR3 is 13 amino acids. Germline CDR1 reads KGHSH; CDR2 reads LQKENI. The V and J ends lost 6 bases and 8 bases respectively, with 16 bases between them. CDR3 nucleotides: TGTGCCAGCTCTACACGCCAGGGTGAGGGCTACACCTTC. It yields the protein CASSTRQGEGYTF.